The present T cell receptor (beta chain) was sequenced within a study of blood T cell repertoires in COVID-19. Method: immunoSEQ multiplex PCR; TCRdb's copy keeps in-frame clones and lacks some. The table lists about 100,000 clones, approximately 84% of them singletons, with around 7.2% in the top ten. Trimming stripped 8 bases from V and 3 bases from J, with 11 bases between. The CDR3 consists of 12 residues. Germline CDR1 and CDR2: WSHSY and SAAADI. The V call is TRBV10-2, the J call TRBJ2-7; TRBD1 is a possible D gene (6 bases). The sequenced sample consisted of peripheral blood. The source of this sequence is a man aged 25 to 40 in a cohort sampled during active COVID-19. The CDR3 nucleotides are TGCGCCAGCTATGTCAGGGGCTACGAGCAGTACTTC. The encoded protein is CASYVRGYEQYF.